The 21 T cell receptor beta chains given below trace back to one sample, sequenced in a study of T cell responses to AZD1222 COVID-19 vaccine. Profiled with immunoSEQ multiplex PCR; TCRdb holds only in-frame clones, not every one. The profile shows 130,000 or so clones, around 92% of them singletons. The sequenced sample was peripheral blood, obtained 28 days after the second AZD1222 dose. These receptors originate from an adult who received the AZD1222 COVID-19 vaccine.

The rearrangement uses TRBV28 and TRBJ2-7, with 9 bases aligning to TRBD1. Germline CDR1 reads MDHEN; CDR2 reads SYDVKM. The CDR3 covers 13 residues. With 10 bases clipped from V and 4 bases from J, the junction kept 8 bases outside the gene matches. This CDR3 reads CATSGTGLYEQYV. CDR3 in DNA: TGTGCCACCAGCGGGACAGGGCTATACGAGCAGTACGTC.

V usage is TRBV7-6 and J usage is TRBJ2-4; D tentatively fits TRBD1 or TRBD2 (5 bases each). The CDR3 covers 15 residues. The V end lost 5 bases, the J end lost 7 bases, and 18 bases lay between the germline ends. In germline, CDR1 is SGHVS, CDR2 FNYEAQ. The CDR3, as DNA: TGTGCCAGCAGCGAAGTTGTCGGGGCCTGGAACATTCAGTACTTC. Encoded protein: CASSEVVGAWNIQYF. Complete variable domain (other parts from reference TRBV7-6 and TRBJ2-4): GAGVSQSPRYKVTKRGQDVALRCDPISGHVSLYWYRQALGQGPEFLTYFNYEAQQDKSGLPNDRFSAERPEGSISTLTIQRTEQRDSAMYRCASSEVVGAWNIQYFGAGTRLSVL.

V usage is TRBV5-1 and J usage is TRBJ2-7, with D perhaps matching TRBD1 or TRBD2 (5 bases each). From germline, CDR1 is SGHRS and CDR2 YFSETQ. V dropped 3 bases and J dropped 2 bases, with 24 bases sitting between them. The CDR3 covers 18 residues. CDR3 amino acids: CASSSPRVGTQITYEQYF. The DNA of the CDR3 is TGCGCCAGCAGCTCCCCAAGGGTCGGGACCCAGATAACCTACGAGCAGTACTTC.

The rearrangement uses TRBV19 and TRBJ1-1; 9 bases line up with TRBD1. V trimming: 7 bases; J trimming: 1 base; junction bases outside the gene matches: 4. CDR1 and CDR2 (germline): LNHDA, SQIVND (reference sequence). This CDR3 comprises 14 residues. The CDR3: CASNRGHGNTEAFF. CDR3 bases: TGTGCCAGTAACAGGGGGCATGGGAACACTGAAGCTTTCTTT.

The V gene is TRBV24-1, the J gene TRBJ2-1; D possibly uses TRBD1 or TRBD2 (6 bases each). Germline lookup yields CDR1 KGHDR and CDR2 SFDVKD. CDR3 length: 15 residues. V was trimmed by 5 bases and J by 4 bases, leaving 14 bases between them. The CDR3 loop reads CATSVGGPIYNEQFF. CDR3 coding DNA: TGTGCCACCAGTGTAGGGGGGCCTATTTACAATGAGCAGTTCTTC.

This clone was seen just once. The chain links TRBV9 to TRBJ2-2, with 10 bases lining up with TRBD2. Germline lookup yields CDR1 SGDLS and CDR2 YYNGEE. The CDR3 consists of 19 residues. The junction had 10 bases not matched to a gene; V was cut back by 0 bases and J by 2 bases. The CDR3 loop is CASSVASLAGADNTGELFF. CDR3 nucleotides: TGTGCCAGCAGCGTAGCTTCTCTAGCGGGGGCGGATAACACCGGGGAGCTGTTTTTT.

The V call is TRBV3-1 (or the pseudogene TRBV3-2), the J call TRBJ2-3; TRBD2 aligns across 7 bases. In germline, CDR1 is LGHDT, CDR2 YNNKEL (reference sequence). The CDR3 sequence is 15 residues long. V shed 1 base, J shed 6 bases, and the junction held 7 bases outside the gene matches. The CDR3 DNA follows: TGTGCCAGCAGCCAAGGGGGGGGAAGTGGCGATACGCAGTATTTT. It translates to CASSQGGGSGDTQYF.

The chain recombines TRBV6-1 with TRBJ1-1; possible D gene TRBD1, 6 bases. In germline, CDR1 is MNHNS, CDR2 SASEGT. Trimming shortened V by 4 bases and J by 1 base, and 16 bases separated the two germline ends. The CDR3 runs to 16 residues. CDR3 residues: CASSAKGGMKNTEAFF. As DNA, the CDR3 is TGTGCCAGCAGTGCCAAGGGGGGTATGAAGAACACTGAAGCTTTCTTT.

This CDR3 is CASSLGGKSSYEQYF. The CDR3 coding sequence is TGTGCCAGCAGCTTAGGCGGGAAGAGCTCCTACGAGCAGTACTTC. The gene calls are TRBV11-3 and TRBJ2-7; TRBD2 might be the D (6 bases). Germline CDR1 is SGHNT and CDR2 is YENEEA. The CDR3 loop spans 15 amino acids. The V end was cut by 1 base, the J end by 0 bases, with 10 bases between.

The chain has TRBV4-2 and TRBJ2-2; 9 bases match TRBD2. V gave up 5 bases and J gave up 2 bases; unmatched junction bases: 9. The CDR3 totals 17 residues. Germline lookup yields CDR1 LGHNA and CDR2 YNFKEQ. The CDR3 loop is CASSSSFSGGNTGELFF. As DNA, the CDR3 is TGTGCCAGCAGCTCCTCCTTTAGCGGGGGAAACACCGGGGAGCTGTTTTTT.

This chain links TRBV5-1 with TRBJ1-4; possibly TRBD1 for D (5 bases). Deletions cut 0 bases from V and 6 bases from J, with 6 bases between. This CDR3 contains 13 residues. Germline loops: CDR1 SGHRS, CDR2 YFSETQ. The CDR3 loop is CASSLAQDEKLFF. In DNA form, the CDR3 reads TGCGCCAGCAGCTTGGCACAGGATGAAAAACTGTTTTTT.

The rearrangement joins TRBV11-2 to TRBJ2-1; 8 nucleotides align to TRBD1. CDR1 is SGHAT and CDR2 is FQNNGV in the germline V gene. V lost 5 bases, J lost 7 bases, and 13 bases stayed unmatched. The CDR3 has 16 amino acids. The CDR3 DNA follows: TGTGCCAGCAGCCTTCGTACTTACAGGGGGAGAAATGAGCAGTTCTTC. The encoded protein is CASSLRTYRGRNEQFF.

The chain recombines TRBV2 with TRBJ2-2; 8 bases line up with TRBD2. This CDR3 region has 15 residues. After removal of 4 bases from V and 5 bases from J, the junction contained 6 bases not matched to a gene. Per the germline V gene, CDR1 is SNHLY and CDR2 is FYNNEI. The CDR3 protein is CASSVVASGTGELFF. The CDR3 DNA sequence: TGTGCCAGCAGTGTGGTGGCTAGCGGGACCGGGGAGCTGTTTTTT.

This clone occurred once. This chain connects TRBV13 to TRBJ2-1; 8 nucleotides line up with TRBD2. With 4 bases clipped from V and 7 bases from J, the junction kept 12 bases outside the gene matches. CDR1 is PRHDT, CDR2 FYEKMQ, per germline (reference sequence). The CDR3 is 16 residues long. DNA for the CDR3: TGTGCCAGCAGCTCCCTGTCGGGAGGGAACGGGAATGAGCAGTTCTTC. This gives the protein CASSSLSGGNGNEQFF.

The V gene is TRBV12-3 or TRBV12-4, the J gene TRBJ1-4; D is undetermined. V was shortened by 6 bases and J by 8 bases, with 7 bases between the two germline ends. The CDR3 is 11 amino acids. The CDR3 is CASSLEEKLFF. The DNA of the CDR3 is TGTGCCAGCAGCCTGGAGGAAAAACTGTTTTTT.

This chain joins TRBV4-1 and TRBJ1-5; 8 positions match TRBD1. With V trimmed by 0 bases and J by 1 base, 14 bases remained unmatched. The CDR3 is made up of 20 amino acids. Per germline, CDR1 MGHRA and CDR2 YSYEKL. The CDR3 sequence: CASSQDPRQAGGISNQPQHF. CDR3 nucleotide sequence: TGCGCCAGCAGCCAAGATCCCCGTCAGGCAGGGGGCATCAGCAATCAGCCCCAGCATTTT.

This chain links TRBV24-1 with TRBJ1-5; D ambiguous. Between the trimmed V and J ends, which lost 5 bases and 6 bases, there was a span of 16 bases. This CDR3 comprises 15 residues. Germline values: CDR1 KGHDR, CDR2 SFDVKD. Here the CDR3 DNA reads TGTGCCACCAGTGCCCCACGGCGTGTGGGTCAGCCCCAGCATTTT. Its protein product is CATSAPRRVGQPQHF.

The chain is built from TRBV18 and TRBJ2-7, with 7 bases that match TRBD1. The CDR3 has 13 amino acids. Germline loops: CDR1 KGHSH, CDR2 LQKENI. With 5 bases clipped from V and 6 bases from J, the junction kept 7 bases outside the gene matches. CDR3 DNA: TGTGCCAGCTCAGGTACAGGGGATGGCGAGCAGTACGTC. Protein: CASSGTGDGEQYV.

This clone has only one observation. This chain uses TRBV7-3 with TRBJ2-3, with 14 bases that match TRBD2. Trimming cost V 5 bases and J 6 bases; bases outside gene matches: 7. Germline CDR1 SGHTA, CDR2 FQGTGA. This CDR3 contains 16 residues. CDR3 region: CASSTRLAGGLDTQYF. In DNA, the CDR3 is TGTGCCAGCAGCACCCGACTAGCGGGGGGGCTGGATACGCAGTATTTT.

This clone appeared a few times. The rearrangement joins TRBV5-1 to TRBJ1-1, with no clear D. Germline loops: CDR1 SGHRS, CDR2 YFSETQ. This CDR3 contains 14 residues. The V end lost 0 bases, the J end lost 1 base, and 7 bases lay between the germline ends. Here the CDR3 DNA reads TGCGCCAGCAGCTTGGAGGAGTCGAACACTGAAGCTTTCTTT. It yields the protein CASSLEESNTEAFF.

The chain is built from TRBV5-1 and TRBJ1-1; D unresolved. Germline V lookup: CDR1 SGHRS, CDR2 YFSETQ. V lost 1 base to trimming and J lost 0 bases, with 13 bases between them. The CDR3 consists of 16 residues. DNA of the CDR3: TGCGCCAGCAGCTTGTTGACACCGGGGATGAACACTGAAGCTTTCTTT. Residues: CASSLLTPGMNTEAFF.